This TCR beta chain was captured by sequencing in a study of cytomegalovirus exposure and HLA in healthy donors. Study at large: Roughly 77 million unique TCRs from HLA-typed donors made up an early data release. Study-wide points: In a later analysis, across HLA loci, associated TCR counts were highest for DRB1, lowest for HLA-C. Sequences of the TCR beta chain were said to predict the HLA-A and HLA-B alleles of most subjects accurately.

The PCR ran on 60 Vbeta and 13 Jbeta primers. TCRdb keeps only in-frame clones here, not all; method: immunoSEQ multiplex PCR. The sample table sets out some 40,000 clones. Turning to this clone: Its antigen is undetermined.

The CDR3 covers 14 residues. Trimming removed 2 bases from V and 6 bases from J, with 14 bases in between. Germline lookup yields CDR1 WSHSY and CDR2 SAAADI. The chain links TRBV10-2 to TRBJ2-7, with D unresolved. The source of this sequence is a male donor in good health and CMV-seronegative. Material: PBMCs. This CDR3 is CASSEGRGPAEQYF. Written as DNA, the CDR3 is TGCGCCAGCAGTGAGGGAAGAGGTCCCGCCGAGCAGTACTTC.